The 15 T cell receptor beta chains listed next were all sequenced from one sample in a study of cytomegalovirus exposure and HLA in healthy donors. The PCR used 60 Vbeta and 13 Jbeta primers. Only in-frame clones appear in the TCRdb table, and some are missing; sequencing was by immunoSEQ multiplex PCR. The table lists 50,000 to 70,000 clones. Sequencing was performed on PBMCs. The receptors come from a woman aged 18-29 years in good health and CMV-seronegative.

This chain connects TRBV29-1 to TRBJ1-4; the match to TRBD1 covers 7 bases. V gave up 8 bases and J gave up 7 bases; unmatched junction bases: 10. Germline V lookup: CDR1 SQVTM, CDR2 ANQGSEA. The CDR3 has 13 amino acids. CDR3: CSPNRGLGEKLFF. The CDR3 DNA reads TGCAGCCCAAACAGGGGTTTGGGTGAAAAACTGTTTTTT.

The chain has TRBV25-1 and TRBJ2-4; 9 bases are shared with TRBD2. Germline CDR1 and CDR2: MGHDK and SYGVNS. The trim removed 8 bases at V and 8 bases at J, leaving 16 bases unmatched. The CDR3 has 16 amino acids. The CDR3 coding sequence is TGTGCCAGCGGAGTTGGGGCGGGAGGGGGAAGGGACATTCAGTACTTC. It specifies CASGVGAGGGRDIQYF.

The chain has TRBV19 and TRBJ1-3; D is possibly TRBD1 (6 bases). Germline V gene lookup returns CDR1 LNHDA and CDR2 SQIVND (reference sequence). The CDR3 contains 17 residues. V lost 6 bases, J lost 4 bases, and 22 bases lay in between. CDR3 coding DNA: TGTGCCAGTAGAACACAAGACAGGTCCCGAGGGGGAAACACCATATATTTT. Translated: CASRTQDRSRGGNTIYF.

V usage is TRBV29-1 and J usage is TRBJ1-3; D unresolved. Trimming left V 7 bases short and J 0 bases short, with 10 bases between. The germline V gene encodes CDR1 SQVTM and CDR2 ANQGSEA. This CDR3 is built from 13 residues. The CDR3 DNA reads as TGCAGCGCGATGACTAGCTCTGGAAACACCATATATTTT. Translation gives CSAMTSSGNTIYF. The variable domain in full, completed from reference TRBV29-1 and TRBJ1-3, reads SAVISQKPSRDICQRGTSLTIQCQVDSQVTMMFWYRQQPGQSLTLIATANQGSEATYESGFVIDKFPISRPNLTFSTLTVSNMSPEDSSIYLCSAMTSSGNTIYFGEGSWLTVV.

The chain joins TRBV6-5 to TRBJ2-1; 8 nucleotides match TRBD2. Losses at the gene ends were 2 bases for V and 7 bases for J; bases not matched to a gene: 4. From germline, CDR1 is MNHEY and CDR2 SVGAGI. The CDR3 contains 14 residues. CDR3 DNA sequence: TGTGCCAGCAGTTACGGAGCGGGAGTTAATGAGCAGTTCTTC. This sequence encodes CASSYGAGVNEQFF.

The chain carries TRBV11-2 and TRBJ2-3; D is possibly TRBD1 (5 bases). Germline-derived CDR1 and CDR2 are SGHAT and FQNNGV. This CDR3 contains 12 residues. Trimming cost V 2 bases and J 15 bases, with 15 bases left between them. DNA of the CDR3: TGTGCCAGCAGCTTATCCCGGCAGGGCGTTTATTTT. Protein sequence: CASSLSRQGVYF.

V gene TRBV5-8 combines with J gene TRBJ1-2; D unclear. The germline V and J ends were trimmed by 2 bases and 0 bases, with 17 bases remaining between them. The CDR3 has 17 amino acids. Germline CDR1 reads SGHTS; CDR2 reads YDEGEE. Written as DNA, the CDR3 is TGTGCCAGCAGCTTATTTTCCGGGCCGGGGACTAACTATGGCTACACCTTC. Amino acids: CASSLFSGPGTNYGYTF.

The chain couples TRBV29-1 to TRBJ1-1; D gene ambiguous. The V gene lost 5 bases and the J gene lost 3 bases, with 13 bases spanning the gap. This CDR3 region has 13 residues. The V gene's germline CDR1 is SQVTM and CDR2 ANQGSEA. Here the CDR3 reads CSVNYRQDTEAFF. CDR3 bases: TGCAGCGTTAATTATCGGCAGGACACTGAAGCTTTCTTT.

J is TRBJ2-7 and V is TRBV7-8; 7 bases fit TRBD2. J lost 3 bases, V lost 5 bases, and 7 bases had no gene match. The CDR3 runs to 14 residues. CDR1 and CDR2 from the germline V gene are SGHVS and FQNEAQ. CDR3 residues: CASSQTSSDYEQYF. As DNA, the CDR3 is TGTGCCAGCAGCCAGACTAGCAGCGACTACGAGCAGTACTTC.

The chain couples TRBV9 to TRBJ2-7; no definite D call. CDR1 is SGDLS, CDR2 YYNGEE, per germline. The CDR3 runs to 15 residues. V gave up 0 bases and J gave up 0 bases, with 10 bases separating them. CDR3 in DNA: TGTGCCAGCAGCGTAGGGTACAGAGACTCCTACGAGCAGTACTTC. Translated, it gives CASSVGYRDSYEQYF. The full variable domain, its missing parts supplied by reference TRBV9 and TRBJ2-7, is DSGVTQTPKHLITATGQRVTLRCSPRSGDLSVYWYQQSLDQGLQFLIQYYNGEERAKGNILERFSAQQFPDLHSELNLSSLELGDSALYFCASSVGYRDSYEQYFGPGTRLTVT.

The V and J genes are TRBV11-3 and TRBJ2-5; perhaps TRBD2 as D (6 bases). Germline V lookup: CDR1 SGHNT, CDR2 YENEEA. This CDR3 has 14 amino acids. V gave up 0 bases and J gave up 4 bases, with 9 bases separating them. This chain's CDR3 is CASSLDDGGETQYF. In nucleotides, the CDR3 is TGTGCCAGCAGCTTAGATGACGGGGGAGAGACCCAGTACTTC. Full variable domain (outside the CDR3, taken from reference TRBV11-3 and TRBJ2-5): EAGVVQSPRYKIIEKKQPVAFWCNPISGHNTLYWYLQNLGQGPELLIRYENEEAVDDSQLPKDRFSAERLKGVDSTLKIQPAELGDSAVYLCASSLDDGGETQYFGPGTRLLVL.

The CDR3 DNA is TGTGCCAGCAGTTTCGGGGGGAGGCCGGGCGGCGAGCAGTACTTC. Its translation is CASSFGGRPGGEQYF. The V and J genes are TRBV27 and TRBJ2-7, with 7 bases matching TRBD2. Germline V gene lookup returns CDR1 MNHEY and CDR2 SMNVEV (reference sequence). V shed 3 bases and J 6 bases; nucleotides not matched to a gene: 11. This CDR3 spans 15 amino acids.

The CDR3 loop is CAWGTAAYEQYF. The CDR3 DNA is TGTGCCTGGGGGACAGCCGCCTACGAGCAGTACTTC. The chain joins TRBV30 to TRBJ2-7; 7 bases fit TRBD1. The V and J ends lost 5 bases and 2 bases, in that order; junction bases with no gene match: 3. This CDR3 is 12 amino acids long. Germline loops: CDR1 GTSNPN, CDR2 SVGIG (reference sequence).

The chain combines TRBV2 with TRBJ1-1; D uncertain. CDR1 is SNHLY, CDR2 FYNNEI, per germline. V lost 0 bases and J 1 base, leaving 12 bases between the germline ends. This CDR3 has 16 residues. CDR3 region: CASSEARTASNTEAFF. The CDR3 bases are TGTGCCAGCAGTGAAGCGCGTACAGCCTCGAACACTGAAGCTTTCTTT.

The chain links TRBV7-9 to TRBJ2-1; D is perhaps TRBD2 (5 bases). The length of the CDR3 is 14 residues. Trimming left V 1 base short and J 9 bases short, with 13 bases between. Germline V lookup: CDR1 SEHNR, CDR2 FQNEAQ (reference sequence). CDR3 in amino acids: CASSLEARGSEQFF. CDR3 DNA sequence: TGTGCCAGCAGCTTAGAGGCTCGAGGGTCTGAGCAGTTCTTC.